Below, 10 T cell receptor beta chains from the same sample are listed, as sequenced in a study of T-cell memory formation after mild COVID-19. TCRdb used MiXCR to reprocess the 5' RACE reads, holding one entry per CDR3 protein. The profile shows approximately 300,000 distinct CDR3 sequences, approximately 15% of them singletons. Sequencing was done on a sample of PBMCs or a T cell subset sorted from them (not recorded which). These receptors were taken from a man aged 18 to 30 who had mild COVID-19 (a few samples of this study predate the infection). Cell type and time point are not known.

The CDR3 DNA reads as TGTGCCAGCAGTTTTTTGCTAGCCAAAAACATTCAGTACTTC. This codes for CASSFLLAKNIQYF. V gene TRBV12-3 or TRBV12-4 combines with J gene TRBJ2-4; D is unclear. The V gene lost 3 bases and the J gene lost 0 bases, with 6 bases spanning the gap. The length of the CDR3 is 14 residues.

Here the CDR3 reads CSVKGGTTNTGELFF. The CDR3 region has the DNA TGCAGCGTTAAAGGGGGCACTACGAACACCGGGGAGCTGTTTTTT. The chain links TRBV29-1 to TRBJ2-2; 7 nucleotides agree with TRBD1. V shed 5 bases and J 0 bases; nucleotides not matched to a gene: 6. In germline, CDR1 is SQVTM, CDR2 ANQGSEA. CDR3 length: 15 amino acids.

This clonotype appeared a few times. The J gene is TRBJ2-5, the V gene TRBV12-3 or TRBV12-4, with TRBD1 as a possible D gene (6 bases). Trimming cost V 6 bases and J 4 bases, with 12 bases left between them. The CDR3 loop spans 13 amino acids. CDR3: CASRKTGIETQYF. Here the CDR3 DNA reads TGTGCCAGCAGGAAAACAGGGATAGAGACCCAGTACTTC.

This clonotype was detected only a few times. The chain uses TRBV5-1 and TRBJ2-2; 9 positions match TRBD1. V lost 4 bases, J lost 1 base, and 5 bases stayed unmatched. The length of the CDR3 is 16 residues. Germline CDR1 is SGHRS and CDR2 is YFSETQ. The CDR3 reads CASSPGTGWNTGELFF. In DNA form, the CDR3 reads TGCGCCAGCAGCCCGGGGACAGGGTGGAACACCGGGGAGCTGTTTTTT.

The rearrangement links TRBV12-3 or TRBV12-4 to TRBJ2-6; TRBD2 is a possible D gene (7 bases). The CDR3 has 18 residues. V lost 5 bases and J 0 bases, leaving 17 bases between the germline ends. CDR3 nucleotides: TGTGCCAGCAGTCAAATCCAGCGGGACATCTCTGGGGCCAACGTCCTGACTTTC. This translates into CASSQIQRDISGANVLTF.

This clonotype was observed a handful of times. V and J are TRBV11-2 and TRBJ2-2; no firm D call. V was trimmed by 3 bases and J by 6 bases, leaving 5 bases between them. Germline V gene data show CDR1 as SGHAT and CDR2 as FQNNGV. The CDR3 extends over 12 amino acids. In DNA form, the CDR3 reads TGTGCCAGCAGCTTTCAGTCCGGGGAGCTGTTTTTT. This translates into CASSFQSGELFF.

This clonotype was counted only a few times. The chain couples TRBV12-3 or TRBV12-4 to TRBJ2-7; D remains ambiguous. With 2 bases removed from V and 3 bases from J, the gap between germline ends came to 11 bases. The CDR3 totals 14 residues. CDR3 in DNA: TGTGCCAGCAGTTTAAACGGGTTCATCTACGAGCAGTACTTC. Its translation is CASSLNGFIYEQYF.

The CDR3 region is CASSQGQFEGNTIYF. CDR3 nucleotides: TGCGCCAGCAGCCAAGGACAGTTTGAGGGAAACACCATATATTTT. V is TRBV4-3 and J is TRBJ1-3; D may be TRBD1 (5 bases). The CDR3 totals 15 residues. Germline values: CDR1 LGHNA, CDR2 YSLEER. The V end was cut by 1 base, the J end by 4 bases, with 11 bases between.

This clonotype has a single count. This sequence joins TRBV6-2 or TRBV6-3 and TRBJ1-4, with D perhaps TRBD1 (6 bases). V lost 8 bases, J lost 5 bases, and 15 bases lay in between. CDR3 length: 14 amino acids. Germline assignment: CDR1 MNHEY and CDR2 SVGEGT. In nucleotides, the CDR3 is TGTGCCAGCGCGGAGAGGACAGAAAATGAAAAACTGTTTTTT. Its translation: CASAERTENEKLFF.

The V gene is TRBV10-3, the J gene TRBJ2-3; 12 positions agree with TRBD2. Trimming at V came to 6 bases and at J to 5 bases, leaving 3 bases not matched to a gene. The germline V gene has CDR1 ENHRY and CDR2 SYGVKD. The CDR3 sequence is 14 residues long. This chain's CDR3 is CAIREGLAGDTQYF. The DNA for the CDR3 is TGTGCCATCAGGGAGGGACTAGCGGGAGATACGCAGTATTTT.